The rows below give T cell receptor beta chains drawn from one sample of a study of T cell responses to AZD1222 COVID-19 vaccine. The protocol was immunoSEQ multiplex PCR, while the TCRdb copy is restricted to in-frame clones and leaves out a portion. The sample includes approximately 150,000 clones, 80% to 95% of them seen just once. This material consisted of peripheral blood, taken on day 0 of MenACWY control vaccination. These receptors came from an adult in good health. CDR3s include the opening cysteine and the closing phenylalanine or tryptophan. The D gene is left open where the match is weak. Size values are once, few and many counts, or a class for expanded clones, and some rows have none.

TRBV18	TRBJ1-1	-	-	CASSPQNGGTAGEAFF	TGTGCCAGCTCACCCCAAAATGGGGGGACCGCAGGAGAAGCTTTCTTT
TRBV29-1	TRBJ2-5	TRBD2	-	CSVRGGEETQYF	TGCAGCGTGAGGGGAGGGGAGGAGACCCAGTACTTC
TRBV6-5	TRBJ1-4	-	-	CASSYDSANEKLFF	TGTGCCAGCAGTTATGACAGCGCCAATGAAAAACTGTTTTTT
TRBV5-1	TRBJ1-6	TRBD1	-	CASSDRVGNSPLHF	TGCGCCAGCAGTGACAGGGTGGGTAATTCACCCCTCCACTTT
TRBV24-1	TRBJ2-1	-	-	CATSDGQSYNEQFF	TGTGCCACCAGTGATGGGCAGTCCTACAATGAGCAGTTCTTC
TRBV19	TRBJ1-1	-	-	CASSNVGRGTEAFF	TGTGCCAGTAGTAACGTGGGCAGGGGAACTGAAGCTTTCTTT
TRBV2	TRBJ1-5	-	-	CASSGDTSRSNQPQHF	TGTGCCAGCAGCGGGGACACATCACGTAGCAATCAGCCCCAGCATTTT
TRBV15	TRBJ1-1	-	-	CATSRSQGMNTEAFF	TGTGCCACCAGCAGATCGCAGGGGATGAACACTGAAGCTTTCTTT
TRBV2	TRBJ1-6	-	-	CASDPRGIDSPLHF	TGTGCCAGCGATCCCCGAGGGATTGATTCACCCCTCCACTTT
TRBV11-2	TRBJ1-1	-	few	CASSLGGSRHTEAFF	TGTGCCAGCAGCTTAGGTGGGAGCCGGCACACTGAAGCTTTCTTT
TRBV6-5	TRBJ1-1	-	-	CASSYSIPGQGLSFF	TGTGCCAGCAGTTACTCGATTCCCGGGCAGGGGTTGTCTTTCTTT
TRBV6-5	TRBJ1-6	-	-	CASSAGSNSPLHF	TGTGCCAGCTCGGCTGGCAGCAATTCACCCCTCCACTTT
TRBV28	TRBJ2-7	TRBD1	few	CASSNPDRGNEQYF	TGTGCCAGCAGTAACCCGGACAGGGGGAACGAGCAGTACTTC
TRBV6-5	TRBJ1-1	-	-	CASSTDSSNTEAFF	TGTGCCAGCAGTACTGACAGCTCGAACACTGAAGCTTTCTTT
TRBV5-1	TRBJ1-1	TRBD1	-	CASSPGQGGEAFF	TGCGCCAGCAGCCCGGGACAGGGTGGGGAAGCTTTCTTT
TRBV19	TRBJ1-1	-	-	CASSAHRENTEAFF	TGTGCCAGTAGTGCGCACAGGGAGAACACTGAAGCTTTCTTT
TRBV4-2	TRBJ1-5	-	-	CASSQDGQSNQPQHF	TGTGCCAGCAGCCAAGATGGGCAGTCCAATCAGCCCCAGCATTTT
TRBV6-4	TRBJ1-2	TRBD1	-	CASSSGTGAAYGYTF	TGTGCCAGCAGTTCCGGGACAGGGGCAGCCTATGGCTACACCTTC
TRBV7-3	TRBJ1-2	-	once	CASSMDGYGYTF	TGTGCCAGCAGCATGGACGGCTATGGCTACACCTTC
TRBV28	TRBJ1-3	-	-	CASSLNAGGGNTIYF	TGTGCCAGCAGTTTAAACGCCGGTGGTGGAAACACCATATATTTT
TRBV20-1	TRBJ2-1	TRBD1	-	CSASHSGTAAYNEQFF	TGCAGTGCTAGTCACTCCGGGACAGCTGCCTACAATGAGCAGTTCTTC
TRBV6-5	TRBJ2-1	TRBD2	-	CASSYGGRFDEQFF	TGTGCCAGCAGTTACGGCGGGAGGTTCGATGAGCAGTTCTTC
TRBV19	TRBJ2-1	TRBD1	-	CASSVRWTGDGEQFF	TGTGCCAGTAGTGTAAGGTGGACAGGGGATGGTGAGCAGTTCTTC
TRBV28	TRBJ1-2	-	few	CASSRIRVNYTF	TGTGCCAGCAGCCGAATCCGGGTCAACTACACCTTC